A single sample is the source of the 4 T cell receptor beta chains below, sequenced in a study of blood T cell repertoires in COVID-19. Generated by immunoSEQ multiplex PCR, the TCRdb table keeps only in-frame clones and is missing some. This table holds fewer than 200,000 clones, 88% found once. Sequencing was performed on peripheral blood. The receptors originated from a man between 60 and 75 years old with acute or convalescent COVID-19.

The chain combines TRBV11-3 with TRBJ2-2; D call uncertain. CDR3 length: 15 amino acids. The germline gives CDR1 SGHNT, CDR2 YENEEA. V lost 1 base, J lost 1 base, and 7 bases lay in between. For the CDR3, the DNA is TGTGCCAGCAGCTTAGGATGGAGGAACACCGGGGAGCTGTTTTTT. As protein: CASSLGWRNTGELFF.

CDR3 nucleotides: TGTGCCACCAGTGACCGCCGGGACAGGGGGAACTATGGCTACACCTTC. Translation: CATSDRRDRGNYGYTF. This chain links TRBV24-1 with TRBJ1-2; 11 nucleotides line up with TRBD1. CDR1 is KGHDR, CDR2 SFDVKD, per germline. Trimming at V came to 4 bases and at J to 2 bases, leaving 5 bases not matched to a gene. The CDR3 is 16 residues long.

The CDR3 coding sequence is TGTGCCAGTAGGAGTTTCTCTGGAAACACCATATATTTT. It specifies CASRSFSGNTIYF. The J gene is TRBJ1-3, the V gene TRBV19, with D hard to call. The CDR3 runs to 13 residues. Trimming cost V 6 bases and J 0 bases, with 6 bases left between them. The V gene's germline CDR1 is LNHDA and CDR2 SQIVND (reference sequence).

This clone appeared a single time. The chain combines TRBV21-1 with TRBJ2-7; the listed D gene, TRBD1, was not tested against the DNA. TRBV21-1 is listed as a pseudogene. The CDR3 extends over 19 amino acids. CDR3 coding DNA: TGTGCCAGCAGCAAAGGGGACAGGGGCCAGCGGGGGAAATCCTACGAGCAGTACGTC. It is translated as CASSKGDRGQRGKSYEQYV.